A single T cell receptor beta chain is shown here with its context. This sample is part of a study of control samples from healthy donors and cancer patients. Profiling relied on immunoSEQ multiplex PCR, and the TCRdb table lists in-frame clones only, not all of them. The table shows just over 80,000 clones, with around 94% occurring only once. Sequencing used blood. The origin of this receptor is a woman younger than 35 in good health.

The CDR3 nucleotides are TGTGCCAGTATGGGGCGGCGGGAGGGCCTGGGAGAGACCCAGTACTTC. It codes for CASMGRREGLGETQYF. The V call is TRBV19, the J call TRBJ2-5; 9 positions agree with TRBD2. The CDR3 runs to 16 residues. Trimming removed 7 bases from V and 4 bases from J; junction bases left unmatched: 13. Germline CDR1 is LNHDA and CDR2 is SQIVND (reference sequence).